The 16 T cell receptor beta chains reported below all come from one sample, sequenced in a study of sequential checkpoint blockade in melanoma. TCRdb keeps only in-frame clones here, not all; method: immunoSEQ multiplex PCR. Of 15,000 to 20,000 clones listed, just over 70% are singletons. The treatment is: randomized to nivolumab then ipilimumab (arm A) or the reverse (arm B). Sequencing used CD8+ T cells sorted from blood (inferred from file names), obtained from a patient given nivolumab and ipilimumab in sequence. Receptors were obtained from a human donor with melanoma.

The V gene is TRBV4-3, the J gene TRBJ1-4, with D tentatively TRBD1 (5 bases). The ends were cut back, 0 bases at V and 4 bases at J, with 15 bases in the middle. This CDR3 region has 17 residues. Germline CDR1 reads LGHNA; CDR2 reads YSLEER. CDR3 sequence: CASSQEWGGRINEKLFF. As DNA, the CDR3 is TGCGCCAGCAGCCAAGAGTGGGGCGGAAGGATTAATGAAAAACTGTTTTTT.

Within the sample, this clone is medium-sized. V is TRBV28 and J is TRBJ2-7, with TRBD1 matching over 8 bases. Germline V lookup: CDR1 MDHEN, CDR2 SYDVKM. The CDR3 spans 13 residues. V lost 6 bases to trimming and J lost 3 bases; unmatched junction nucleotides: 4. Written as DNA, the CDR3 is TGTGCCAGCAGGAGGACAGGGCTCTACGAGCAGTACTTC. Protein: CASRRTGLYEQYF. Full variable domain (outside the CDR3, taken from reference TRBV28 and TRBJ2-7): DVKVTQSSRYLVKRTGEKVFLECVQDMDHENMFWYRQDPGLGLRLIYFSYDVKMKEKGDIPEGYSVSREKKERFSLILESASTNQTSMYLCASRRTGLYEQYFGPGTRLTVT.

The V call is TRBV4-1, the J call TRBJ2-1, with a possible D match to TRBD2 (7 bases). In germline, CDR1 is MGHRA, CDR2 YSYEKL. CDR3 size: 15 residues. Trimming took 4 bases from V and 2 from J, leaving 12 bases between them. This CDR3 reads CASSPGGEPYNEQFF. The CDR3 bases are TGCGCCAGCAGCCCGGGGGGCGAACCCTACAATGAGCAGTTCTTC.

The gene calls are TRBV5-6 and TRBJ1-2; no firm D call. CDR3 length equals 14 residues. V lost 3 bases and J lost 4, with 13 bases in between. Germline V gene sequence: CDR1 SGHDT, CDR2 YYEEEE. This CDR3 is CASSSRGSSYGYTF. In DNA, the CDR3 is TGTGCCAGCAGCTCCCGCGGGAGTTCCTATGGCTACACCTTC.

The genes are TRBV7-8 and TRBJ2-7, with D tentatively TRBD1 (5 bases). The V gene's germline CDR1 is SGHVS and CDR2 FQNEAQ. This CDR3 is built from 13 residues. Trimming cost V 4 bases and J 2 bases, with 9 bases left between them. Here the CDR3 reads CASSSQETYEQYF. In DNA form, the CDR3 reads TGTGCCAGCAGCTCACAGGAAACCTACGAGCAGTACTTC.

V gene TRBV29-1 combines with J gene TRBJ1-2, with 7 bases lining up with TRBD1. The CDR3 runs 13 residues. Looked up from germline, CDR1 is SQVTM and CDR2 is ANQGSEA. J lost 4 bases, V lost 3 bases, and 5 bases had no gene match. CDR3: CSVEAGGSYGYTF. DNA of the CDR3: TGCAGCGTTGAGGCAGGGGGAAGCTATGGCTACACCTTC.

The chain combines TRBV4-1 with TRBJ1-1; 7 nucleotides line up with TRBD1. The CDR3 covers 15 residues. Germline V gives CDR1 MGHRA, CDR2 YSYEKL. The trim removed 1 base at V and 1 base at J, leaving 3 bases unmatched. The CDR3 protein is CASSQAQGQNTEAFF. CDR3 bases: TGCGCCAGCAGCCAAGCACAGGGGCAGAACACTGAAGCTTTCTTT.

V usage is TRBV27 and J usage is TRBJ1-2, with D possibly being TRBD1 (6 bases). The CDR3 has 15 residues. The V and J ends lost 5 bases and 4 bases respectively, with 17 bases between them. Germline values: CDR1 MNHEY, CDR2 SMNVEV (reference sequence). CDR3 DNA: TGTGCCAGCAGTGCCGCCGGGACACCAGGCTATGGCTACACCTTC. Its protein product is CASSAAGTPGYGYTF.

The chain links TRBV19 to TRBJ1-1; D is uncertain. Looked up from germline, CDR1 is LNHDA and CDR2 is SQIVND (reference sequence). The CDR3 has 13 residues. V was trimmed by 3 bases and J by 1 base, leaving 6 bases between them. CDR3: CASSINPNTEAFF. The CDR3 nucleotides are TGTGCCAGTAGTATTAATCCGAACACTGAAGCTTTCTTT.

CDR3 amino acids: CASSFKPLGRVDTEAFF. CDR3 nucleotides: TGTGCCAGCAGTTTCAAACCCCTGGGCAGGGTCGACACTGAAGCTTTCTTT. The J gene is TRBJ1-1, the V gene TRBV27; possibly TRBD1 for D (5 bases). V was trimmed by 3 bases and J by 3 bases, leaving 20 bases between them. This CDR3 comprises 17 residues. Germline loops: CDR1 MNHEY, CDR2 SMNVEV (reference sequence).

This clone was seen a single time. V is TRBV18 and J is TRBJ2-7, with 7 bases fitting TRBD2. This CDR3 region has 17 residues. The germline V gene has CDR1 KGHSH and CDR2 LQKENI. V trimming: 0 bases; J trimming: 6 bases; junction bases outside the gene matches: 14. The CDR3 DNA reads as TGTGCCAGCTCACCACCGGGGAGGGAGGGCCCTTCGAGCGAGCAGTACTTC. Its translation is CASSPPGREGPSSEQYF.

As DNA, the CDR3 is TGTGCCAGCAGCTTAGCGCAGGGTCCTTCGCAGGGTACGCAGTATTTT. It yields the protein CASSLAQGPSQGTQYF. The chain recombines TRBV7-6 with TRBJ2-3; a weak D match, TRBD1 (5 bases). Germline V gene sequence: CDR1 SGHVS, CDR2 FNYEAQ. Trimming cost V 0 bases and J 8 bases, with 18 bases left between them. The CDR3 totals 16 residues.

The CDR3 DNA sequence: TGTGCCAGCAGTTCCGGGACAGGGAACTACCGGGAGCTGTTTTTT. Translated, it gives CASSSGTGNYRELFF. The rearrangement joins TRBV13 to TRBJ2-2; 9 bases are shared with TRBD1. This CDR3 region has 15 residues. From germline, CDR1 is PRHDT and CDR2 FYEKMQ (reference sequence). The ends lost 6 bases at V and 9 bases at J; junction bases unmatched: 11. Full variable domain (rest looked up from reference TRBV13 and TRBJ2-2): AAGVIQSPRHLIKEKRETATLKCYPIPRHDTVYWYQQGPGQDPQFLISFYEKMQSDKGSIPDRFSAQQFSDYHSELNMSSLELGDSALYFCASSSGTGNYRELFFGEGSRLTVL.

This chain joins TRBV6-5 and TRBJ2-3; 9 bases match TRBD1. V gave up 4 bases and J gave up 3 bases; unmatched junction bases: 5. Germline-derived CDR1 and CDR2 are MNHEY and SVGAGI. This CDR3 region has 15 residues. The CDR3 DNA reads as TGTGCCAGCAGTTCTTACAGGGGGCTGACAGATACGCAGTATTTT. Amino acid sequence: CASSSYRGLTDTQYF.

The chain recombines TRBV7-3 with TRBJ2-7; D unclear. The V end lost 5 bases, the J end lost 3 bases, and 17 bases lay between the germline ends. Germline CDR1 and CDR2: SGHTA and FQGTGA. This CDR3 contains 15 residues. The CDR3 region has the DNA TGTGCCAGCAGCCCGACTGACGGCGAATACTACGAGCAGTACTTC. Translating gives CASSPTDGEYYEQYF.

The chain is built from TRBV7-8 and TRBJ2-7; unclear D gene. Germline V gene lookup returns CDR1 SGHVS and CDR2 FQNEAQ. The V end lost 2 bases, the J end lost 1 base, and 18 bases lay between the germline ends. CDR3 length equals 17 residues. CDR3 bases: TGTGCCAGCAGCTTAACTGGAGCCCCTATAGGATCCTACGAGCAGTACTTC. It is translated as CASSLTGAPIGSYEQYF.